A selection of T cell receptor beta chains follows, all from one sample in a study of Graves' ophthalmopathy and Graves' hyperthyroidism. TCRdb processed the multiplex PCR reads anew with MiXCR; each CDR3 protein has one entry. This sample has over a million distinct CDR3 sequences, with roughly two fifths found just once. Material for sequencing was peripheral blood or thyroid tissue (not recorded which). The receptors shown here come from an adult man with Graves' hyperthyroidism. Both conserved end residues are part of each CDR3. The order of the fields is D gene, V gene, J gene, clone size, CDR3 DNA, CDR3 protein. D genes are given only for firm matches. Size is stated for part of the rows, as once, few or many counts, or as a class when the clone is expanded.

>TRBD1|TRBV5-5|TRBJ1-5|few
TGTGCCAGCAGCCTCCGGGACAGGGCTCCGAATCAGCCCCAGCATTTT
CASSLRDRAPNQPQHF
>.|TRBV5-8|TRBJ1-2|.
TGTGCCAGCCAGAGGGGGACGGCCCATGGCTACACCTTC
CASQRGTAHGYTF
>TRBD2|TRBV29-1|TRBJ2-7|.
TGCAGCGTTGCTCTAGCGGGACTAGTGTCGTACGAGCAGTACTTC
CSVALAGLVSYEQYF
>TRBD1|TRBV7-2|TRBJ1-2|.
TGTGCCAGCAGCTTGGTTTCAGGGGGTAATGGCTACACCTTC
CASSLVSGGNGYTF
>.|TRBV9|TRBJ1-2|.
TGTGCCAGCACCGAAACAGGGATATACTATGGCTACACCTTC
CASTETGIYYGYTF
>TRBD2|TRBV2|TRBJ2-2|many
TGTGCCAGCAGGATTGCGGGGGGAGCCGGGGAGCTGTTTTTT
CASRIAGGAGELFF
>.|TRBV10-2|TRBJ1-3|many
TGCGCCAGCACTGGGACTACGGAGACTGGAAACACCATATATTTT
CASTGTTETGNTIYF
>.|TRBV10-3|TRBJ2-2|.
TGTGCCATCAGTCCTGGGGAGCCCGGGGAGCTGTTTTTT
CAISPGEPGELFF
>.|TRBV4-3|TRBJ2-7|.
TGCGCCAGCAGCCAAGATCGTGGGGACAACTCCTACGAGCAGTACTTC
CASSQDRGDNSYEQYF
>.|TRBV12-3/TRBV12-4|TRBJ2-2|.
TGTGCCAGCAGTCCAACTATTTTGTCATCGGGGGAGCTGTTTTTT
CASSPTILSSGELFF
>TRBD1|TRBV7-6|TRBJ2-7|many
TGTGCCAGCAGCCCCGGACAGGGGGCGGACGAGCAGTACTTC
CASSPGQGADEQYF
>TRBD2|TRBV29-1|TRBJ2-7|many
TGCAGCGTTGTCGCCAGCGGGAGGACCGGGGCCTACGAGCAGTACTTC
CSVVASGRTGAYEQYF
>.|TRBV9|TRBJ2-2|many
TGTGCCAGCAGCGTAGTACTAGGACCCGGGGAGCTGTTTTTT
CASSVVLGPGELFF
>.|TRBV10-3|TRBJ1-6|many
TGTGCCATCAGTGACAGGGAAAATTCACCCCTCCACTTT
CAISDRENSPLHF
>.|TRBV20-1|TRBJ2-2|many
TGCAGTGCTAGTGAACAGGCAAAGAACACCGGGGAGCTGTTTTTT
CSASEQAKNTGELFF
>TRBD1|TRBV7-2|TRBJ1-2|.
TGTGCCAGCAGCTCGAGACAGGGTCTTAACTATGGCTACACCTTC
CASSSRQGLNYGYTF
>TRBD1|TRBV25-1|TRBJ2-5|.
TGTGCCAGCATCGGACAGGGGGCAATGGAGACCCAGTACTTC
CASIGQGAMETQYF
>TRBD2|TRBV11-2|TRBJ2-7|few
TGCGCCAGCAGCCAGGGGACTAGCGGACATCTGTCCTCGACTCGCGAGCAGTACTTC
CASSQGTSGHLSSTREQYF
>TRBD1|TRBV7-9|TRBJ1-6|.
TGTGCCAGCAGCTTGGAAGGGGGCGAATCACCCCTCCACTTT
CASSLEGGESPLHF
>.|TRBV2|TRBJ1-1|.
TGTGCCAGCAGGGAGGGGGGAAACACTGAAGCTTTCTTT
CASREGGNTEAFF
>TRBD1|TRBV28|TRBJ1-2|few
TGTGCCAGCAGTCCCTACCGTAGGGACAGTCCTAACTATGGCTACACCTTC
CASSPYRRDSPNYGYTF
>TRBD2|TRBV7-9|TRBJ2-7|many
TGTGCCAGCAGCTTTGAGCGGGAAACTGGCGAGCAGTACTTC
CASSFERETGEQYF
>.|TRBV10-3|TRBJ1-3|many
TGTGCCATCAGTGATAGCAGCTCTGGAAACACCATATATTTT
CAISDSSSGNTIYF
>.|TRBV19|TRBJ1-5|.
TGTGCCAGTAGTATTAGCAGGTCCTGGGAGCCCCAGCATTTT
CASSISRSWEPQHF
>.|TRBV7-9|TRBJ2-7|.
TGTGCCAGCAGCTTAAATTGGGACAAGGCCTACGAGCAGTACTTC
CASSLNWDKAYEQYF